This is a list of T cell receptor beta chains from one sample in a study of blood T cells in healthy people across ages. TCRdb redid the calling of the 5' RACE reads with MiXCR, one entry per CDR3 protein. The sample has roughly 1.6 million distinct CDR3 sequences; 30% to 40% are singletons. Material for sequencing was blood. Receptor source: a woman in her twenties or thirties in good health. CDR3s include the opening cysteine and the closing phenylalanine or tryptophan. D genes are given only for firm matches. Size values are once, few and many counts, or a class for expanded clones, and some rows have none.

TRBV20-1	-	TRBJ2-3	TRBD2	TGCAGTGCCGAGGGGCGGGGGGCTAGCACAGATACGCAGTATTTT	CSAEGRGASTDTQYF
TRBV29-1	-	TRBJ2-7	-	TGCAGCATGGTGGCGGGAACTCTCTCCTACGAGCAGTACTTC	CSMVAGTLSYEQYF
TRBV30	-	TRBJ2-7	TRBD2	TGTACCTGGTCCGGGGGGGCCTACGAGCAGTACTTC	CTWSGGAYEQYF
TRBV7-2	-	TRBJ2-3	TRBD1	TGTGCCAGCGGGGACAGTTACACAGATACGCAGTATTTT	CASGDSYTDTQYF
TRBV6-4	few	TRBJ2-3	TRBD2	TGTGCCAGGGTGCTCCAATGGGACGGGAGGGCCAAGGATACGCAGTATTTT	CARVLQWDGRAKDTQYF
TRBV3-1	-	TRBJ2-6	-	TGTGCCAGCAGCCAGTTTGCATCTGGGGCCAACGTCCTGACTTTC	CASSQFASGANVLTF
TRBV7-8	-	TRBJ1-2	-	TGTGCCAGCAGCACGGCAGCTAACTATGGCTACACCTTC	CASSTAANYGYTF
TRBV24-1	-	TRBJ2-3	TRBD1	TGTGCCACCAGTGACACTTCCGGGACAGGGCGGCGAGATACGCAGTATTTT	CATSDTSGTGRRDTQYF
TRBV29-1	many	TRBJ1-2	-	TGCAGCGTTGAAGGGGGTCTCATCTATGGCTACACCTTC	CSVEGGLIYGYTF
TRBV4-1	few	TRBJ2-3	-	TGCGCCAGCAGCCAAGGGACCGAGGGAGGCACGCAGTATTTT	CASSQGTEGGTQYF
TRBV6-1	-	TRBJ1-1	-	TGTACCAGCGTGGAGGGACGGACTGAAGCTTTCTTT	CTSVEGRTEAFF
TRBV4-1	-	TRBJ1-1	TRBD1	TGCGCCAGCAGCCAAGTGACAGGGTTGGACACTGAAGCTTTCTTT	CASSQVTGLDTEAFF
TRBV3-1	few	TRBJ2-5	-	TGTGCCAGCAGCCACCACACTAGTTTAGAGACCCAGTACTTC	CASSHHTSLETQYF
TRBV15	-	TRBJ1-2	-	TGTGCCACCAGCCTTAGAGGGAGAGCTAACTATGGCTACACCTTC	CATSLRGRANYGYTF
TRBV7-3	-	TRBJ2-3	TRBD2	TGTGCCAGCAGCGCGACTAGCGGGGGGGCCTTGGGAGATACGCAGTATTTT	CASSATSGGALGDTQYF
TRBV3-1	-	TRBJ2-7	TRBD1	TGTGCCAGCAGCCAAGATATCACAGGGGTAACGTACGAGCAGTACTTC	CASSQDITGVTYEQYF
TRBV2	-	TRBJ2-1	TRBD2	TGTGCCAGCACCGGGACTAGCGGGAGGGCGGGTGAGCAGTTCTTC	CASTGTSGRAGEQFF
TRBV24-1	-	TRBJ2-3	-	TGTGCCACCAGTCGCGGGGTGGAAGATACGCAGTATTTT	CATSRGVEDTQYF
TRBV7-2	-	TRBJ2-7	-	TGTGCCAGCAGCCCAGGTGGACGGGTCGGCTACGAGCAGTACTTC	CASSPGGRVGYEQYF
TRBV3-1	-	TRBJ2-5	-	TGTGCCAGCAGCCAAGAGTTCCCAAAGACGTGGCAGTACTTC	CASSQEFPKTWQYF
TRBV7-6	-	TRBJ2-3	-	TGTGCCAGCAGCAGATTTGGAGGGCCGGGGAGCACAGATATGCAGTATTTT	CASSRFGGPGSTDMQYF
TRBV20-1	-	TRBJ2-5	-	TGCAGTGCTAGCTTATCGGCCGAACAAGAGACCCAGTACTTC	CSASLSAEQETQYF
TRBV7-3	-	TRBJ1-2	-	TGTGCCAGCAGCTTAATAGGAGGGGAATACTATGGCTACACCTTC	CASSLIGGEYYGYTF
TRBV12-3/TRBV12-4	many	TRBJ2-3	-	TGTGCCAGCACGTACAGTGGGTATACGCAGTATTTT	CASTYSGYTQYF
TRBV5-1	once	TRBJ1-2	TRBD1	TGCGCCAGCAGCAAGACAGGGGGCGACTGTGGCTACACCTTC	CASSKTGGDCGYTF
TRBV12-3/TRBV12-4	few	TRBJ2-1	-	TGTGCCAGCAGTGGCCCCGGCTCCTACAATGAGCAGTTCTTC	CASSGPGSYNEQFF
TRBV6-5	once	TRBJ2-3	TRBD2	TGTGCCAGCAGTTACTCGGTAGCGGGAGAGGCAGATACGCAGTATTTT	CASSYSVAGEADTQYF
TRBV28	-	TRBJ2-5	-	TGTGCCAGCAGCCCCCTGGAGCAGGGGAGGGAGACCCAGTACTTC	CASSPLEQGRETQYF